These T cell receptor beta chains were read from a single sample in a study of STAT5B mutations in CD4+ large granular lymphocyte leukemia. TCRdb keeps only in-frame clones here, not all; method: immunoSEQ multiplex PCR. The table records about 1,600 clones, about three quarters of them present only once. The specimen sequenced was PBMCs. The receptors shown here come from a woman in her sixties or seventies with CD4+ T-cell large granular lymphocyte leukemia. The CDR3 runs from the conserved cysteine through the conserved F or W. Fields, in order: D gene, clone size, J gene, V gene, CDR3 DNA, CDR3 protein. A D gene is named only where the DNA matches it firmly. Rows may omit the clone size; those that give it use once, few, many or a size class.

d_call: TRBD1
clone_size: -
j_call: TRBJ1-1
v_call: TRBV27
cdr3_nt: TGTGCCAGCAGAAGGACAGGGTACGGCGTTAGGACTGAAGCTTTCTTT
cdr3_aa: CASRRTGYGVRTEAFF

d_call: TRBD1
clone_size: -
j_call: TRBJ1-5
v_call: TRBV2
cdr3_nt: TGTGCCAGCAGTGAAAGGGGACAGGGTAATAAGCCCCAGCATTTT
cdr3_aa: CASSERGQGNKPQHF

d_call: -
clone_size: -
j_call: TRBJ2-3
v_call: TRBV6-6
cdr3_nt: TGTGCCAGCAGTTACCGGGATGCGACGGATACGCAGTATTTT
cdr3_aa: CASSYRDATDTQYF

d_call: -
clone_size: -
j_call: TRBJ1-1
v_call: TRBV7-9
cdr3_nt: TGTGCCAGCAGAAGCTGGGTAAAAGGGGACACTGAAGCTTTCTTT
cdr3_aa: CASRSWVKGDTEAFF

d_call: -
clone_size: -
j_call: TRBJ1-2
v_call: TRBV5-1
cdr3_nt: TGCGCCAGCAGCTTGGATGGGGGGAACTATGGCTACACCTTC
cdr3_aa: CASSLDGGNYGYTF

d_call: -
clone_size: few
j_call: TRBJ1-1
v_call: TRBV11-2
cdr3_nt: TGTGCCAGCAGCTTAGATGGGGTGGCAGGGTGGGGCTTT
cdr3_aa: CASSLDGVAGWGF

d_call: -
clone_size: -
j_call: TRBJ1-4
v_call: TRBV2
cdr3_nt: TGTGCCAGCAGTGAAGGGACTTCTTATGAAAAACTGTTTTTT
cdr3_aa: CASSEGTSYEKLFF

d_call: -
clone_size: once
j_call: TRBJ1-1
v_call: TRBV7-3
cdr3_nt: TGTGCCAGCAGCTCCTTACCGGGGCGAGGTACTGAAGCTTTCTTT
cdr3_aa: CASSSLPGRGTEAFF

d_call: -
clone_size: -
j_call: TRBJ2-2
v_call: TRBV5-4
cdr3_nt: TGTGCCAGCAGCCTACAGGTGAACACCGGGGAGCTGTTTTTT
cdr3_aa: CASSLQVNTGELFF

d_call: TRBD1
clone_size: -
j_call: TRBJ2-5
v_call: TRBV5-4
cdr3_nt: TGTGCCAGCAGACAACTGGACAGGGCAGAGACCCAGTACTTC
cdr3_aa: CASRQLDRAETQYF

d_call: -
clone_size: -
j_call: TRBJ1-2
v_call: TRBV5-1
cdr3_nt: TGCGCCAGCAGCTTGAGGGAAGCTAACTATGGCTACACCTTC
cdr3_aa: CASSLREANYGYTF

d_call: -
clone_size: once
j_call: TRBJ2-3
v_call: TRBV5-1
cdr3_nt: TGCGCCAGCAGCTTGGGATCGGCAGGGGACACAGATACGCAGTATTTT
cdr3_aa: CASSLGSAGDTDTQYF

d_call: TRBD1
clone_size: once
j_call: TRBJ2-1
v_call: TRBV27
cdr3_nt: TGTGCCAGCAGTTACCGGACAGGGGGGTACGAGCAGTTCTTC
cdr3_aa: CASSYRTGGYEQFF

d_call: TRBD2
clone_size: once
j_call: TRBJ2-3
v_call: TRBV9
cdr3_nt: TGTGCCAGCAGCAACCGTCTAGCGGGGGACACAGATACGCAGTATTTT
cdr3_aa: CASSNRLAGDTDTQYF

d_call: TRBD1
clone_size: -
j_call: TRBJ2-7
v_call: TRBV5-6
cdr3_nt: TGTGCCAGCAGCTCCCTGGGACAGGGAGAGCGCGAGCAGTACTTC
cdr3_aa: CASSSLGQGEREQYF

d_call: TRBD2
clone_size: -
j_call: TRBJ2-2
v_call: TRBV7-3
cdr3_nt: TGTGCCAGCAGCTTACTGGCTAGCGGGATTACCGGGGAGCTGTTTTTT
cdr3_aa: CASSLLASGITGELFF

d_call: -
clone_size: few
j_call: TRBJ1-3
v_call: TRBV6-5
cdr3_nt: TGTGCCAGCAGTTACTCGGTACAGGTCTCTGGAAACACCATATATTTT
cdr3_aa: CASSYSVQVSGNTIYF

d_call: TRBD1
clone_size: -
j_call: TRBJ2-7
v_call: TRBV7-6
cdr3_nt: TGTGCCAGCAGCCCGGAGGACAGGGCTCGCGCTTCGTATTTGGAGTCGAAATACGAGCAGTACTTC
cdr3_aa: CASSPEDRARASYLESKYEQYF

d_call: TRBD1
clone_size: -
j_call: TRBJ1-3
v_call: TRBV5-8
cdr3_nt: TGTGCCAGCAGCCATAAACAGGGGACTTCTGGAAACACCATATATTTT
cdr3_aa: CASSHKQGTSGNTIYF

d_call: TRBD2
clone_size: -
j_call: TRBJ2-5
v_call: TRBV5-1
cdr3_nt: TGCGCCAGCAGCTTGGCCACGCTAGCGGGACTTCAAGAGACCCAGTACTTC
cdr3_aa: CASSLATLAGLQETQYF

d_call: -
clone_size: once
j_call: TRBJ1-3
v_call: TRBV7-6
cdr3_nt: TGTGCCAGCACCTCCCAAGGGACTGGAAACACCATATATTTT
cdr3_aa: CASTSQGTGNTIYF

d_call: -
clone_size: -
j_call: TRBJ2-2
v_call: TRBV6-1
cdr3_nt: TGTGCCAGCAGTACAGGGAACACCGGGGAGCTGTTTTTT
cdr3_aa: CASSTGNTGELFF

d_call: -
clone_size: -
j_call: TRBJ2-6
v_call: TRBV5-4
cdr3_nt: TGTGCCAGCAGCTTGGGGGGGTTCTCTGGGGCCAACGTCCTGACTTTC
cdr3_aa: CASSLGGFSGANVLTF

d_call: TRBD2
clone_size: -
j_call: TRBJ2-5
v_call: TRBV10-3
cdr3_nt: TGTGCCATCAGTGAAAGCGGGGGTTTCCAAGAGACCCAGTACTTC
cdr3_aa: CAISESGGFQETQYF

d_call: TRBD2
clone_size: -
j_call: TRBJ2-3
v_call: TRBV5-1
cdr3_nt: TGCGCCAGCAGCACCGCTAGCGGGGCGACAGATACGCAGTATTTT
cdr3_aa: CASSTASGATDTQYF

d_call: -
clone_size: -
j_call: TRBJ1-5
v_call: TRBV30
cdr3_nt: TGTGCCTGGAGTGTACGGGGGGTTGCCAATCAGCCCCAGCATTTT
cdr3_aa: CAWSVRGVANQPQHF

d_call: TRBD1
clone_size: -
j_call: TRBJ1-2
v_call: TRBV5-1
cdr3_nt: TGCGCCAGCAGCTTTAAAGGGACAGTATATGGCTACACCTTC
cdr3_aa: CASSFKGTVYGYTF

d_call: -
clone_size: -
j_call: TRBJ1-2
v_call: TRBV19
cdr3_nt: TGTGCCAGTAGTCCCCCCCAAGGCTATGGCTACACCTTC
cdr3_aa: CASSPPQGYGYTF

d_call: -
clone_size: -
j_call: TRBJ2-2
v_call: TRBV27
cdr3_nt: TGTGCCAGCAGCCCCCGGCCCCCGGGTCCCCTCTCTGCCGGGGAGCTGTTTTTT
cdr3_aa: CASSPRPPGPLSAGELFF

d_call: -
clone_size: -
j_call: TRBJ1-5
v_call: TRBV2
cdr3_nt: TGTGCCAGCAGCCGGACAGCTAGCAATCAGCCCCAGCATTTT
cdr3_aa: CASSRTASNQPQHF

d_call: TRBD1
clone_size: -
j_call: TRBJ1-2
v_call: TRBV2
cdr3_nt: TGTGCCAGCAGTGTACTGGGACAGGGGGTCTACGGCTACACCTTC
cdr3_aa: CASSVLGQGVYGYTF

d_call: -
clone_size: -
j_call: TRBJ1-3
v_call: TRBV2
cdr3_nt: TGTGCCAGCAGAAACATCGGGACATCAATTGGAAACACCATATATTTT
cdr3_aa: CASRNIGTSIGNTIYF

d_call: TRBD1
clone_size: -
j_call: TRBJ2-7
v_call: TRBV12-5
cdr3_nt: TGTGCTAGTGGTTTGGTCCCGGGACAGGTAACCTACGAGCAGTACTTC
cdr3_aa: CASGLVPGQVTYEQYF

d_call: -
clone_size: few
j_call: TRBJ1-1
v_call: TRBV2
cdr3_nt: TGTGCCAGCATAGGGTTGGACACTGAAGCTTTCTTT
cdr3_aa: CASIGLDTEAFF

d_call: -
clone_size: once
j_call: TRBJ1-5
v_call: TRBV6-5
cdr3_nt: TGTGCCAGCTCCCGGAAGGGGGTTAGCAATCAGCCCCAGCATTTT
cdr3_aa: CASSRKGVSNQPQHF

d_call: -
clone_size: few
j_call: TRBJ1-2
v_call: TRBV5-4
cdr3_nt: TGTGCCAGCAGCTTGGACAGGGTGGGCTACACCTTC
cdr3_aa: CASSLDRVGYTF

d_call: -
clone_size: -
j_call: TRBJ2-1
v_call: TRBV7-8
cdr3_nt: TGTGCCAGCAGCTCTAGACCCGGGACCACATCCTACAATGAGCAGTTCTTC
cdr3_aa: CASSSRPGTTSYNEQFF

d_call: TRBD1
clone_size: few
j_call: TRBJ2-2
v_call: TRBV29-1
cdr3_nt: TGCAGCGTTACCCGGACAGGGGACACCGGGGAGCTGTTTTTT
cdr3_aa: CSVTRTGDTGELFF

d_call: -
clone_size: few
j_call: TRBJ1-1
v_call: TRBV7-9
cdr3_nt: TGTGCCAGCAGCGGGACCTCCTATTCGAGAGAAGCTTTCTTT
cdr3_aa: CASSGTSYSREAFF

d_call: -
clone_size: -
j_call: TRBJ1-1
v_call: TRBV14
cdr3_nt: TGTGCCAATGGACGGGGCACTGAAGCTTTCTTT
cdr3_aa: CANGRGTEAFF

d_call: -
clone_size: few
j_call: TRBJ1-4
v_call: TRBV7-9
cdr3_nt: TGTGCCAGCAGCTTAGCAGGTCCCCGATTTGGAAAACTGTTTTTT
cdr3_aa: CASSLAGPRFGKLFF

d_call: -
clone_size: -
j_call: TRBJ2-1
v_call: TRBV15
cdr3_nt: TGTGCCACCAGCAGGGGGACCGGTAGCGGATTCTCCTACAATGAGCAGTTCTTC
cdr3_aa: CATSRGTGSGFSYNEQFF

d_call: -
clone_size: -
j_call: TRBJ2-3
v_call: TRBV7-2
cdr3_nt: TGTGCCAGCAGCTCCGACTGGACCACAGATACGCAGTATTTT
cdr3_aa: CASSSDWTTDTQYF

d_call: -
clone_size: few
j_call: TRBJ1-4
v_call: TRBV19
cdr3_nt: TGTGCCAGTAGTATCTTGGGCGAGTCCAAACTGTTTTTT
cdr3_aa: CASSILGESKLFF

d_call: -
clone_size: -
j_call: TRBJ2-1
v_call: TRBV11-2
cdr3_nt: TGTGCCAGCAGCCCATTAGTCGGGGTTTGGGACAATGAGCAGTTCTTC
cdr3_aa: CASSPLVGVWDNEQFF

d_call: -
clone_size: few
j_call: TRBJ1-1
v_call: TRBV27
cdr3_nt: TGTGCCAGCAGGGAGCGGGACGGCACTGAAGCTTTCTTT
cdr3_aa: CASRERDGTEAFF

d_call: -
clone_size: -
j_call: TRBJ1-2
v_call: TRBV4-1
cdr3_nt: TGCGCCAGCAGCCAAGACAGATCTGGCTACACCTTC
cdr3_aa: CASSQDRSGYTF

d_call: -
clone_size: -
j_call: TRBJ1-4
v_call: TRBV5-8
cdr3_nt: TGTGCCAGCAGCTTGGTGCGGGGGCGCGGAGAAAAACTGTTTTTT
cdr3_aa: CASSLVRGRGEKLFF

d_call: -
clone_size: -
j_call: TRBJ2-7
v_call: TRBV2
cdr3_nt: TGTGCCAGCAGAGGAACAGGAACAGTCCCCCACTTC
cdr3_aa: CASRGTGTVPHF

d_call: -
clone_size: -
j_call: TRBJ1-2
v_call: TRBV9
cdr3_nt: TGTGCCAGCAGCGAACAGAAAAACTATGGCTACACCTTC
cdr3_aa: CASSEQKNYGYTF

d_call: -
clone_size: -
j_call: TRBJ2-1
v_call: TRBV7-2
cdr3_nt: TGTGCCAGCAGCTCCTACTGGAGCTCCTACAATGAGCAGTTCTTC
cdr3_aa: CASSSYWSSYNEQFF

d_call: -
clone_size: few
j_call: TRBJ1-5
v_call: TRBV13
cdr3_nt: TGTGCCAGCAGTCGTCGGGACAGCAATCAGCCCCAGCATTTT
cdr3_aa: CASSRRDSNQPQHF

d_call: -
clone_size: -
j_call: TRBJ2-2
v_call: TRBV21-1
cdr3_nt: TGTGCCAGCAGCAAAAAGGGGATTGGCACCGGGGAGCTGTTTTTT
cdr3_aa: CASSKKGIGTGELFF

d_call: -
clone_size: -
j_call: TRBJ1-4
v_call: TRBV2
cdr3_nt: TGTGCCAGCAGTGTTCTGGGAAGGAGCGAAAAACTGTTTTTT
cdr3_aa: CASSVLGRSEKLFF

d_call: -
clone_size: -
j_call: TRBJ1-3
v_call: TRBV2
cdr3_nt: TGTGCCAGCAGTGAACGAGGGGGATGGGGGAGGGTATCCTCTGGAAACACCATATATTTT
cdr3_aa: CASSERGGWGRVSSGNTIYF

d_call: TRBD1
clone_size: -
j_call: TRBJ1-4
v_call: TRBV5-1
cdr3_nt: TGCGCCAGCAGCTTAACCACAGGGGGCGATGAAAAACTGTTTTTT
cdr3_aa: CASSLTTGGDEKLFF

d_call: -
clone_size: -
j_call: TRBJ2-5
v_call: TRBV6-6
cdr3_nt: TGTGCCAGCAGCCGAAGACCGCAAGAGACCCAGTACTTC
cdr3_aa: CASSRRPQETQYF

d_call: TRBD1
clone_size: -
j_call: TRBJ1-3
v_call: TRBV6-5
cdr3_nt: TGTGCCAGCAGCCCAAGTCAGGGGGTAGGAAACACCATATATTTT
cdr3_aa: CASSPSQGVGNTIYF

d_call: TRBD1
clone_size: -
j_call: TRBJ2-1
v_call: TRBV9
cdr3_nt: TGTGCCAGCAGCCGGCAACAGGGGTCGGATGAGCAGTTCTTC
cdr3_aa: CASSRQQGSDEQFF